The 3 T cell receptor beta chains listed next were all sequenced from one sample in a study of graft-versus-host responses after intestinal transplantation. These receptors have no known antigen. Sequencing was performed with immunoSEQ multiplex PCR; in TCRdb, only in-frame clones are kept and a portion is missing. The sample holds some 100,000 clones; roughly 84% are singletons and the top ten take 0.9% to 1%. The sequencing used unstimulated CD4+ T cells sorted from spleen or lymph node cells, collected before transplant. These receptors all come from a human donor who was the organ donor for an intestinal transplant.

This chain links TRBV19 with TRBJ1-2, with D possibly TRBD1 on 5 matching bases. Trimming cost V 0 bases and J 3 bases, with 11 bases left between them. This CDR3 has 15 amino acids. Germline CDR1 is LNHDA and CDR2 is SQIVND (reference sequence). Here the CDR3 DNA reads TGTGCCAGTAGTATAGAAAGGGGAATGGACTATGGCTACACCTTC. It specifies CASSIERGMDYGYTF.

This rearrangement joins TRBV19 to TRBJ2-1; D gene unclear. V was clipped by 3 bases and J by 6 bases, with 12 bases between them. Germline CDR1 is LNHDA and CDR2 is SQIVND (reference sequence). There are 14 residues in the CDR3. The CDR3 DNA is TGTGCCAGTAGTATCGCCCTTCATTTCAATGAGCAGTTCTTC. Translated, it gives CASSIALHFNEQFF.

This chain connects TRBV10-3 to TRBJ1-1; D gene unclear. Germline loops: CDR1 ENHRY, CDR2 SYGVKD. CDR3 size: 13 residues. V gave up 0 bases and J gave up 6 bases, with 8 bases separating them. CDR3 in DNA: TGTGCCATCAGTGAGTCGATCCCCCCTGAAGCTTTCTTT. Its translation: CAISESIPPEAFF.